Sequencing of this T cell receptor beta chain was carried out in a study of beta chain features in type 1 diabetes. Isolated RNA was reverse transcribed in full, so expressed TCRB transcripts were sequenced. Profiled with immunoSEQ multiplex PCR; TCRdb holds only in-frame clones, not every one. The sample includes about 400,000 clones, 10% to 15% of them seen just once. This clone was picked up a small number of times. Germline CDR1 is SGHTA and CDR2 is FQGNSA. The CDR3 consists of 16 residues. The J segment lost 4 bases and the V segment lost 1 base, leaving 2 bases of the junction unmatched. This receptor was taken from a man between 18 and 29 years old in good health. The chain employs TRBV7-2 and TRBJ2-2; 11 bases fit TRBD1. The sample taken for sequencing was naive CD4+ T cells from blood. CDR3 in amino acids: CASSLGGTGGTGELFF. The CDR3, as DNA: TGTGCCAGCAGCTTAGGAGGGACAGGGGGCACCGGGGAGCTGTTTTTT.